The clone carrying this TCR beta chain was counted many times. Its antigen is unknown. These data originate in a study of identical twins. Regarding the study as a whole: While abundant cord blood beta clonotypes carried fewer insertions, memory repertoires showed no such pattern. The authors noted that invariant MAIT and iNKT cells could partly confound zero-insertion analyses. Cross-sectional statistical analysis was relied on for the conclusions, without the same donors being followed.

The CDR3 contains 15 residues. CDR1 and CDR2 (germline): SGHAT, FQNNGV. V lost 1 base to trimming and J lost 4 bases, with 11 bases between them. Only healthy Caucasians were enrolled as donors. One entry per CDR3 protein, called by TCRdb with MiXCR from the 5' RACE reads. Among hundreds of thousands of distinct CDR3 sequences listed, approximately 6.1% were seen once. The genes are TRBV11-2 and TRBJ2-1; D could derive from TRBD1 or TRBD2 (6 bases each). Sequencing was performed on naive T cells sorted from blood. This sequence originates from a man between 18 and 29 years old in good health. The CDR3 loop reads CASSLVRGRYNEQFF. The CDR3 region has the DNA TGTGCCAGCAGCTTAGTACGGGGGCGTTACAATGAGCAGTTCTTC. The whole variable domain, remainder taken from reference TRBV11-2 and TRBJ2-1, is EAGVAQSPRYKIIEKRQSVAFWCNPISGHATLYWYQQILGQGPKLLIQFQNNGVVDDSQLPKDRFSAERLKGVDSTLKIQPAKLEDSAVYLCASSLVRGRYNEQFFGPGTRLTVL.